This passage covers 18 T cell receptor beta chains from one sample sequenced in a study of cytomegalovirus exposure and HLA in healthy donors. PCR was performed using 60 Vbeta and 13 Jbeta primers. Sequencing used immunoSEQ multiplex PCR; TCRdb keeps in-frame clones, though not all of them. The sample contains about 170,000 clones, about 78% of which appear only once. Sequencing input: PBMCs. These TCRs come from a woman aged 45-60 years in good health and CMV-seropositive.

This clone was observed a few times. The chain uses TRBV6-1 and TRBJ2-7, with 14 bases aligning to TRBD2. CDR3 length: 13 amino acids. V gave up 9 bases and J gave up 4 bases; unmatched junction bases: 2. Germline V gene sequence: CDR1 MNHNS, CDR2 SASEGT. The CDR3 spells CASRLAGGYEQYF. The CDR3 bases are TGTGCCAGTCGACTAGCGGGGGGGTACGAGCAGTACTTC.

This chain connects TRBV27 to TRBJ1-3, with 7 bases aligning to TRBD1. Germline V gene data show CDR1 as MNHEY and CDR2 as SMNVEV (reference sequence). The CDR3 is 14 amino acids. V was clipped by 1 base and J by 7 bases; unmatched bases: 4. CDR3 sequence: CASSLYRGGNTIYF. The CDR3 DNA follows: TGTGCCAGCAGTTTATACAGGGGAGGTAACACCATATATTTT.

J is TRBJ2-3 and V is TRBV6-6, with D unresolved. In germline, CDR1 is MNHNY, CDR2 SVGAGI (reference sequence). This CDR3 spans 14 amino acids. Trimming cost V 7 bases and J 0 bases, with 11 bases left between them. CDR3 region: CASTNLRSTDTQYF. CDR3 bases: TGTGCCAGCACGAACCTTAGAAGCACAGATACGCAGTATTTT.

This CDR3 reads CASSEAPSLNQPQHF. DNA for the CDR3: TGTGCCAGCAGTGAAGCGCCAAGCCTCAATCAGCCCCAGCATTTT. The chain couples TRBV6-1 to TRBJ1-5; no clear D gene. V lost 0 bases, J lost 3 bases, and 9 bases lay in between. Germline loops: CDR1 MNHNS, CDR2 SASEGT. The CDR3 covers 15 residues.

This clone was recorded a few times. The J gene is TRBJ1-2, the V gene TRBV7-8; 7 nucleotides align to TRBD1. CDR1 and CDR2 (germline): SGHVS, FQNEAQ. CDR3 length: 14 residues. Losses at the gene ends were 1 base for V and 8 bases for J; bases not matched to a gene: 7. The DNA of the CDR3 is TGTGCCAGCAGCTTAGGGCGGACAGGAGGAGGCTACACCTTC. It codes for CASSLGRTGGGYTF.

This chain links TRBV12-5 with TRBJ2-3; D is possibly TRBD2 (5 bases). Germline-derived CDR1 and CDR2 are LGHNT and FRNRAP. The CDR3 consists of 18 residues. Trimming took 7 bases from V and 2 from J, leaving 25 bases between them. The CDR3 loop reads CASASSYRGRETTDTQYF. CDR3 nucleotide sequence: TGTGCTAGTGCCTCCTCTTACCGTGGAAGGGAGACCACAGATACGCAGTATTTT.

This clone was picked up one time. The rearrangement uses TRBV6-1 and TRBJ2-5; 9 nucleotides line up with TRBD1. Germline V gene lookup returns CDR1 MNHNS and CDR2 SASEGT. The V and J ends lost 6 bases and 3 bases, in that order; junction bases with no gene match: 5. The CDR3 totals 14 residues. The CDR3 DNA sequence: TGTGCCAGCAGGGGACAGGGTGGGAAAGAGACCCAGTACTTC. This sequence encodes CASRGQGGKETQYF.

The chain has TRBV5-1 and TRBJ1-3, with 12 bases that match TRBD1. Unmatched junction bases numbered 4, after V lost 3 bases and J lost 3 bases. Germline lookup yields CDR1 SGHRS and CDR2 YFSETQ. The CDR3 sequence is 16 residues long. The CDR3 DNA sequence: TGCGCCAGCAGCTCGGGACAGGGGGCGATTGGAAACACCATATATTTT. Amino acids: CASSSGQGAIGNTIYF.

J is TRBJ2-5 and V is TRBV5-1; D remains unclear. The J call may not be correct, given that the DNA end is closer to TRBJ2-7. Germline V gene data show CDR1 as SGHRS and CDR2 as YFSETQ. This CDR3 is 12 amino acids long. As DNA, the CDR3 is TGCGCCAGCAGCTTGGTCGGAGACGAGCAGTACTTC. It translates to CASSLVGDEQYF.

This chain joins TRBV5-1 and TRBJ2-5; 15 bases fit TRBD2. The DNA end is more similar to TRBJ2-7, so the J call may be wrong. Germline CDR1 and CDR2: SGHRS and YFSETQ. The CDR3 runs 16 residues. In DNA, the CDR3 is TGCGCCAGCAGCCCGGGACTAGCGGGGGGATTGGACGAGCAGTACTTC. It codes for CASSPGLAGGLDEQYF.

This clone was counted once. The rearrangement joins TRBV18 to TRBJ1-5; a weak D match, TRBD1 (5 bases). The CDR3 extends over 14 amino acids. The germline V and J ends were trimmed by 6 bases and 4 bases, with 13 bases remaining between them. Germline-derived CDR1 and CDR2 are KGHSH and LQKENI. CDR3 protein: CASSLDRNNQPQHF. CDR3 nucleotide sequence: TGTGCCAGCTCGCTAGACAGAAATAATCAGCCCCAGCATTTT.

V usage is TRBV30 and J usage is TRBJ2-5, with 7 bases aligning to TRBD1. Germline-derived CDR1 and CDR2 are GTSNPN and SVGIG (reference sequence). J lost 5 bases, V lost 6 bases, and 21 bases had no gene match. The CDR3 covers 17 residues. As DNA, the CDR3 is TGTGCCTGCCCAAGGCCCGCCAGGGAAGGGGGCCACGAGACCCAGTACTTC. Its protein is CACPRPAREGGHETQYF.

This clone showed up just a few times. The rearrangement uses TRBV9 and TRBJ2-7; a weak D match, TRBD1 (6 bases). The length of the CDR3 is 13 residues. The V gene lost 4 bases and the J gene lost 3 bases, with 11 bases spanning the gap. Per germline, CDR1 SGDLS and CDR2 YYNGEE. The CDR3, as DNA: TGTGCCAGCAGCTCGCGGACAGACTACGAGCAGTACTTC. Residues: CASSSRTDYEQYF.

V usage is TRBV13 and J usage is TRBJ2-1; a weak D match, TRBD1 (8 bases). V shed 0 bases and J shed 4 bases, with 10 bases lying between them. The CDR3 loop spans 15 amino acids. Germline CDR1 PRHDT, CDR2 FYEKMQ (reference sequence). CDR3 in amino acids: CASSLGQGGYNEQFF. The CDR3 DNA follows: TGTGCCAGCAGCTTAGGACAGGGGGGGTACAATGAGCAGTTCTTC.

This clone was seen a single time. The rearrangement uses TRBV9 and TRBJ2-3, with 15 nucleotides matching TRBD2. The trim removed 4 bases at V and 0 bases at J, leaving 6 bases unmatched. This CDR3 contains 18 residues. Germline-derived CDR1 and CDR2 are SGDLS and YYNGEE. The CDR3 region is CASSRTSGGAFSTDTQYF. CDR3 DNA: TGTGCCAGCAGCAGGACTAGCGGGGGGGCCTTTAGCACAGATACGCAGTATTTT.

V usage is TRBV6-1 and J usage is TRBJ1-2; perhaps TRBD1 as D (5 bases). This CDR3 is built from 14 residues. CDR1 and CDR2 (germline): MNHNS, SASEGT. Deletions cut 2 bases from V and 4 bases from J, with 11 bases between. The CDR3 sequence is CASSELGQAYGYTF. CDR3 DNA: TGTGCCAGCAGTGAACTAGGACAAGCCTATGGCTACACCTTC.

The chain uses TRBV19 and TRBJ1-2, with TRBD1 identical over 11 bases. The V gene end was trimmed by 4 bases and the J gene end by 4 bases; junction bases not matched to a gene: 5. The germline gives CDR1 LNHDA, CDR2 SQIVND (reference sequence). This CDR3 is built from 15 residues. The CDR3 DNA reads TGTGCCAGTAGTACGGACAGGGGGCGCGGCTATGGCTACACCTTC. Translated, it gives CASSTDRGRGYGYTF.

V is TRBV5-1 and J is TRBJ1-5; D uncertain. This CDR3 is 15 amino acids long. Germline assignment: CDR1 SGHRS and CDR2 YFSETQ. V was cut by 0 bases and J by 0 bases, with 7 bases left in between. For the CDR3, the DNA is TGCGCCAGCAGCTTGGTGGGAGATAGCAATCAGCCCCAGCATTTT. This gives the protein CASSLVGDSNQPQHF.